Presented here are 8 T cell receptor beta chains from one specimen sequenced in a study of control samples from healthy donors and cancer patients. TCRdb's table, derived via immunoSEQ multiplex PCR, lists solely in-frame clones and lacks some. The sample contains under 70,000 clones, roughly nine tenths of which appear only once. The specimen was PBMCs. These receptors came from a woman aged 45-65 years with colorectal cancer.

Comment on this clone: The junction and the germline gene differ at one end; a read error may be behind it. The same CDR3 arises from other DNA sequences in this sample as well. The V gene is TRBV15, the J gene TRBJ1-2; D uncertain. Germline CDR1 and CDR2: LNHNV and YYDKDF (reference sequence). This CDR3 region has 14 residues. As DNA, the CDR3 is TGTGCCACCAGCGGGATTGGTCCCCCCAGAGGCTACACTTTC. This sequence encodes CATSGIGPPRGYTF.

The chain carries TRBV7-2 and TRBJ1-1, with 8 bases that match TRBD1. Germline CDR1 SGHTA, CDR2 FQGNSA. This CDR3 is built from 13 residues. Trimming cost V 5 bases and J 4 bases; bases outside gene matches: 3. For the CDR3, the DNA is TGTGCCAGCAGCCAGGGGGCGGTCACTGAAGCTTTCTTT. It is translated as CASSQGAVTEAFF. The entire variable domain, with the rest obtained from reference TRBV7-2 and TRBJ1-1, is as follows: GAGVSQSPSNKVTEKGKDVELRCDPISGHTALYWYRQSLGQGLEFLIYFQGNSAPDKSGLPSDRFSAERTGGSVSTLTIQRTQQEDSAVYLCASSQGAVTEAFFGQGTRLTVV.

The chain is built from TRBV18 and TRBJ2-2, with D possibly being TRBD1 (5 bases). Germline V gene sequence: CDR1 KGHSH, CDR2 LQKENI. CDR3 length: 15 amino acids. The V and J ends lost 2 bases and 5 bases respectively, with 12 bases between them. CDR3 nucleotides: TGTGCCAGCTCACCAGACAGCCTCAGAACCGGGGAGCTGTTTTTT. As protein: CASSPDSLRTGELFF. Filled out from reference TRBV18 and TRBJ2-2, the complete variable domain reads NAGVMQNPRHLVRRRGQEARLRCSPMKGHSHVYWYRQLPEEGLKFMVYLQKENIIDESGMPKERFSAEFPKEGPSILRIQQVVRGDSAAYFCASSPDSLRTGELFFGEGSRLTVL.

The chain recombines TRBV7-2 with TRBJ1-6, with a possible D match to TRBD1 (6 bases). The CDR3 sequence is 15 residues long. Trimming pared 1 base from V and 3 bases from J, leaving 7 bases between. The germline gives CDR1 SGHTA, CDR2 FQGNSA. The CDR3 bases are TGTGCCAGCAGCTTAGAGGGGGGCTATAATTCACCCCTCCACTTT. Encoded protein: CASSLEGGYNSPLHF.

The gene calls are TRBV15 and TRBJ2-5; D gene uncertain. The CDR3 runs to 15 residues. Trimming cost V 1 base and J 6 bases, with 15 bases left between them. Germline CDR1 and CDR2: LNHNV and YYDKDF (reference sequence). The CDR3 sequence is CATSRATGWLQTQYF. The CDR3 coding sequence is TGTGCCACCAGCAGAGCGACCGGCTGGCTACAGACCCAGTACTTC.

The chain carries TRBV10-3 and TRBJ1-1, with 8 nucleotides matching TRBD1. CDR3 length: 15 residues. V lost 2 bases to trimming and J lost 4 bases; unmatched junction nucleotides: 6. The germline gives CDR1 ENHRY, CDR2 SYGVKD. CDR3 sequence: CAISEGAGGFTEAFF. The CDR3 region has the DNA TGTGCCATCAGTGAGGGGGCAGGGGGCTTCACTGAAGCTTTCTTT.

This chain links TRBV30 with TRBJ1-4; D is undetermined. The germline CDR1 and CDR2 sequences are GTSNPN and SVGIG (reference sequence). CDR3 length equals 13 residues. V was cut by 4 bases and J by 8 bases, with 14 bases left in between. DNA of the CDR3: TGTGCCTGGACTTCGGGGTTTGGCGAAAAACTGTTTTTT. Amino acid sequence: CAWTSGFGEKLFF.

The V gene is TRBV5-6, the J gene TRBJ1-4, with unresolved D. Germline CDR1 and CDR2: SGHDT and YYEEEE. V was cut by 2 bases and J by 7 bases, with 12 bases left in between. This CDR3 has 14 residues. The CDR3 sequence: CASSFGGWGEKLFF. DNA for the CDR3: TGTGCCAGCAGCTTCGGAGGATGGGGTGAAAAACTGTTTTTT.